Following are 24 T cell receptor beta chains from one sample sequenced in a study of shared clonotypes between healthy human individuals. Repertoires were generated with immunoSEQ multiplex PCR, while TCRdb's copy carries only in-frame clones and drops some. This table has 2 million to 2.5 million clones, under 95% appearing once. Material for sequencing was naive CD4+ T cells from PBMCs. Subset here: CD45RA+ positively selected. These receptor sequences come from a man in his late teens or twenties in good health. Some clones in this sample may be carry-over from other donors' samples.

V is TRBV5-1 and J is TRBJ1-4; maybe TRBD1 (5 bases). With 4 bases removed from V and 1 base from J, the gap between germline ends came to 11 bases. Germline values: CDR1 SGHRS, CDR2 YFSETQ. The CDR3 extends over 15 amino acids. The CDR3 DNA is TGCGCCAGCAGCCGCCAACAGGAAACTAATGAAAAACTGTTTTTT. Encoded protein: CASSRQQETNEKLFF.

V gene TRBV28 combines with J gene TRBJ1-2, with TRBD1 as a possible D gene (5 bases). In germline, CDR1 is MDHEN, CDR2 SYDVKM. V lost 6 bases to trimming and J lost 8 bases, with 16 bases between them. The CDR3 consists of 13 residues. The CDR3 reads CASSLIMGPGYTF. The CDR3 DNA is TGTGCCAGCAGCTTGATAATGGGGCCAGGCTACACCTTC.

The gene calls are TRBV19 and TRBJ2-7, with TRBD1 matching over 7 bases. The V and J ends lost 2 bases and 2 bases, in that order; junction bases with no gene match: 6. From germline, CDR1 is LNHDA and CDR2 SQIVND (reference sequence). This CDR3 is 15 amino acids long. The CDR3 region is CASSISGGNTYEQYF. As DNA, the CDR3 is TGTGCCAGTAGTATATCAGGGGGAAACACCTACGAGCAGTACTTC.

The chain recombines TRBV5-1 with TRBJ2-5; the match to TRBD1 covers 8 bases. The length of the CDR3 is 15 residues. Germline values: CDR1 SGHRS, CDR2 YFSETQ. After removal of 3 bases from V and 1 base from J, the junction contained 5 bases not matched to a gene. DNA of the CDR3: TGCGCCAGCAGCTACGACAGGGGAGGCCAAGAGACCCAGTACTTC. This translates into CASSYDRGGQETQYF.

For this clone: The same CDR3 arises from other DNA sequences in this sample as well. The chain recombines TRBV11-2 with TRBJ2-2; D unclear. Germline V gives CDR1 SGHAT, CDR2 FQNNGV. The germline V and J ends were trimmed by 1 base and 5 bases, with 5 bases remaining between them. This CDR3 has 13 amino acids. The CDR3 DNA reads TGTGCCAGCAGCTTAGCTGGGACCGGGGAGCTGTTTTTT. It specifies CASSLAGTGELFF.

This clone showed up just once. The chain couples TRBV4-1 to TRBJ1-4, with 8 nucleotides matching TRBD1. The CDR3 is made up of 15 amino acids. Germline V gene lookup returns CDR1 MGHRA and CDR2 YSYEKL. Losses at the gene ends were 5 bases for V and 4 bases for J; bases not matched to a gene: 6. The CDR3 reads CASSWTGTGNEKLFF. CDR3 coding DNA: TGCGCCAGCAGCTGGACCGGGACAGGTAATGAAAAACTGTTTTTT.

The chain has TRBV6-6 and TRBJ2-3, with 8 bases aligning to TRBD1. After removal of 6 bases from V and 5 bases from J, the junction contained 10 bases not matched to a gene. Per the germline V gene, CDR1 is MNHNY and CDR2 is SVGAGI (reference sequence). This CDR3 spans 15 amino acids. CDR3 sequence: CASRETGAGEDTQYF. CDR3 in DNA: TGTGCCAGCAGGGAGACAGGGGCCGGTGAAGATACGCAGTATTTT.

The gene calls are TRBV18 and TRBJ2-3; D possibly matches TRBD1 or TRBD2 (5 bases each). Per the germline V gene, CDR1 is KGHSH and CDR2 is LQKENI. The CDR3 runs to 15 residues. V gave up 3 bases and J gave up 6 bases, with 16 bases separating them. The CDR3 DNA follows: TGTGCCAGCTCACCCTTTCAATCCGAGGGGGATACGCAGTATTTT. It translates to CASSPFQSEGDTQYF.

V gene TRBV7-2 combines with J gene TRBJ2-7; 8 bases are shared with TRBD2. Germline-derived CDR1 and CDR2 are SGHTA and FQGNSA. The CDR3 is 15 amino acids. V shed 0 bases and J 6 bases; nucleotides not matched to a gene: 7. The CDR3 is CASSLAPGLGREQYF. CDR3 coding DNA: TGTGCCAGCAGCTTAGCTCCGGGACTAGGCCGCGAGCAGTACTTC.

The gene calls are TRBV5-1 and TRBJ2-1, with D unresolved. The CDR3 loop spans 15 amino acids. Germline CDR1 reads SGHRS; CDR2 reads YFSETQ. V dropped 3 bases and J dropped 4 bases, with 14 bases sitting between them. CDR3 sequence reads: CASSSSRPGYNEQFF. The CDR3 bases are TGCGCCAGCAGCTCAAGTCGACCCGGGTACAATGAGCAGTTCTTC.

The V gene is TRBV28, the J gene TRBJ2-2; D might be TRBD2 (5 bases). CDR3 length: 13 amino acids. The germline V and J ends were trimmed by 2 bases and 11 bases, with 12 bases remaining between them. The germline CDR1 and CDR2 sequences are MDHEN and SYDVKM. Written as DNA, the CDR3 is TGTGCCAGCAGTTTACCTAGCCCAATCGAGCTGTTTTTT. It specifies CASSLPSPIELFF.

The chain uses TRBV4-1 and TRBJ1-3; 10 nucleotides line up with TRBD1. Germline assignment: CDR1 MGHRA and CDR2 YSYEKL. This CDR3 comprises 17 residues. After removal of 3 bases from V and 0 bases from J, the junction contained 5 bases not matched to a gene. The CDR3 nucleotides are TGCGCCAGCAGCCATCCGGGACAGGGGTACTCTGGAAACACCATATATTTT. As protein: CASSHPGQGYSGNTIYF.

A few counts support this clone. The V gene is TRBV5-6, the J gene TRBJ1-5; D possibly corresponds to TRBD1 (5 bases). CDR3 size: 15 residues. Deletions cut 1 base from V and 2 bases from J, with 10 bases between. Per germline, CDR1 SGHDT and CDR2 YYEEEE. The DNA for the CDR3 is TGTGCCAGCAGCTTGCGGGGACCCCGCAATCAGCCCCAGCATTTT. This encodes CASSLRGPRNQPQHF.

The chain carries TRBV6-5 and TRBJ1-2; no clear D. The CDR3 runs to 13 residues. Per germline, CDR1 MNHEY and CDR2 SVGAGI. V shed 2 bases and J shed 4 bases, with 8 bases lying between them. The CDR3 DNA is TGTGCCAGCAGTTACGCCGGACTCTATGGCTACACCTTC. Protein product: CASSYAGLYGYTF.

The chain recombines TRBV14 with TRBJ2-1; weak D call: TRBD1 (6 bases). In germline, CDR1 is SGHDN, CDR2 FVKESK. Trimming left V 0 bases short and J 4 bases short, with 13 bases between. This CDR3 is built from 16 residues. The CDR3 DNA is TGTGCCAGCAGCCAAGATGGCAGGGGATTATACAATGAGCAGTTCTTC. This translates into CASSQDGRGLYNEQFF.

This chain connects TRBV5-4 to TRBJ2-5; the match to TRBD2 covers 7 bases. V was pared by 3 bases and J by 1 base, with 3 bases of the junction left unmatched. The CDR3 extends over 14 amino acids. Germline V CDR1 and CDR2: SGHNT, YYREEE (reference sequence). The CDR3 DNA reads as TGTGCCAGCAGCTCCCAGCGGGGCCAAGAGACCCAGTACTTC. It yields the protein CASSSQRGQETQYF. Looking up the rest from reference TRBV5-4 and TRBJ2-5 gives the full variable domain: ETGVTQSPTHLIKTRGQQVTLRCSSQSGHNTVSWYQQALGQGPQFIFQYYREEENGRGNFPPRFSGLQFPNYSSELNVNALELDDSALYLCASSSQRGQETQYFGPGTRLLVL.

The V and J genes are TRBV11-3 and TRBJ1-1; D is unresolved. The CDR3 runs to 11 residues. V was trimmed by 5 bases and J by 6 bases, leaving 7 bases between them. Germline-derived CDR1 and CDR2 are SGHNT and YENEEA. The CDR3 here is CASSLGPEAFF. CDR3 in DNA: TGTGCCAGCAGCCTAGGCCCTGAAGCTTTCTTT.

This chain uses TRBV30 with TRBJ1-1; unclear D gene. Germline V gene sequence: CDR1 GTSNPN, CDR2 SVGIG (reference sequence). The CDR3 has 12 residues. V gave up 8 bases and J gave up 3 bases, with 13 bases separating them. CDR3 in DNA: TGTGCCACCCGAAGCGGGTACACTGAAGCTTTCTTT. Translated, it gives CATRSGYTEAFF.

Comments on this clone: The same CDR3 is also encoded by other DNA sequences in this sample. In DNA form, the CDR3 reads TGTGCCAGCAGCGTCGGACAGGGAGGAGAGACCCAGTACTTC. It yields the protein CASSVGQGGETQYF. The genes are TRBV9 and TRBJ2-5, with 8 bases matching TRBD1. J gave up 4 bases and V 2 bases, and 4 bases lay outside the gene matches. This CDR3 region has 14 residues. Germline CDR1 is SGDLS and CDR2 is YYNGEE.

Comment on this clone: Other DNA sequences in this specimen translate into the identical CDR3. V usage is TRBV5-1 and J usage is TRBJ2-7; 7 nucleotides align to TRBD1. This CDR3 region has 14 residues. The germline V gene has CDR1 SGHRS and CDR2 YFSETQ. The ends lost 0 bases at V and 4 bases at J; junction bases unmatched: 4. The DNA of the CDR3 is TGCGCCAGCAGCTTGGCTGGGACAGATTACGAGCAGTACTTC. Translating gives CASSLAGTDYEQYF.

A single count supports this clone. V is TRBV4-1 and J is TRBJ2-5; no clear D gene. CDR1 and CDR2 (germline): MGHRA, YSYEKL. V shed 3 bases and J shed 1 base, with 12 bases lying between them. This CDR3 contains 15 residues. The CDR3 DNA sequence: TGCGCCAGCAGCCAGCCGACGAAGGGCCAAGAGACCCAGTACTTC. This codes for CASSQPTKGQETQYF.

The chain links TRBV7-9 to TRBJ2-4; D not resolved. Germline loops: CDR1 SEHNR, CDR2 FQNEAQ (reference sequence). Deletions cut 3 bases from V and 0 bases from J, with 9 bases between. The CDR3 loop spans 15 amino acids. The CDR3 loop is CASSLFDVAKNIQYF. The CDR3 DNA sequence: TGTGCCAGCAGCTTGTTCGACGTAGCCAAAAACATTCAGTACTTC.

This sequence joins TRBV5-1 and TRBJ2-6; 12 positions agree with TRBD1. CDR1 and CDR2 from the germline V gene are SGHRS and YFSETQ. Trimming cost V 7 bases and J 4 bases; bases outside gene matches: 15. This CDR3 has 19 residues. This CDR3 is CASSLRGQGASMGANVLTF. The CDR3 DNA sequence: TGCGCCAGCTCTTTGCGGGGACAGGGGGCCTCAATGGGGGCCAACGTCCTGACTTTC. Using reference TRBV5-1 and TRBJ2-6 for the parts outside the CDR3, the full variable domain is KAGVTQTPRYLIKTRGQQVTLSCSPISGHRSVSWYQQTPGQGLQFLFEYFSETQRNKGNFPGRFSGRQFSNSRSEMNVSTLELGDSALYLCASSLRGQGASMGANVLTFGAGSRLTVL.

Concerning this clone itself: The sample contains more than one DNA sequence encoding this CDR3. The V and J genes are TRBV11-3 and TRBJ2-1; a weak D match, TRBD2 (5 bases). Trimming cost V 5 bases and J 0 bases, with 8 bases left between them. Germline values: CDR1 SGHNT, CDR2 YENEEA. The CDR3 totals 14 residues. CDR3 DNA sequence: TGTGCCAGCAGCCCTGGGAGCTCCTACAATGAGCAGTTCTTC. Protein: CASSPGSSYNEQFF.